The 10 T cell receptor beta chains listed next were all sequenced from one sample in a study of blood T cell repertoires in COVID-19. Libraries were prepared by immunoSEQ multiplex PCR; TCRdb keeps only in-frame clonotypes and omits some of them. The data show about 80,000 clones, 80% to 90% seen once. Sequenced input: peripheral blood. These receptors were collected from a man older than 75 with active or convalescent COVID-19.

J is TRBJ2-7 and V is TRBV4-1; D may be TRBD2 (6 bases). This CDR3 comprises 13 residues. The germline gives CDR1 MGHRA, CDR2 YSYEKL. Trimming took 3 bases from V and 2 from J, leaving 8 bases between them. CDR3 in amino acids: CASSQSGAYEQYF. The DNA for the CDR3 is TGCGCCAGCAGCCAGTCGGGGGCCTACGAGCAGTACTTC.

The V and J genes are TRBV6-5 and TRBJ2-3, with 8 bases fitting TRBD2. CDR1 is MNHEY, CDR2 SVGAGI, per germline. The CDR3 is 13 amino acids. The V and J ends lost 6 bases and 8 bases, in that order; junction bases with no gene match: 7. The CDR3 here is CASRDSGGRTQYF. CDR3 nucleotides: TGTGCCAGCAGGGACAGCGGGGGTCGTACGCAGTATTTT.

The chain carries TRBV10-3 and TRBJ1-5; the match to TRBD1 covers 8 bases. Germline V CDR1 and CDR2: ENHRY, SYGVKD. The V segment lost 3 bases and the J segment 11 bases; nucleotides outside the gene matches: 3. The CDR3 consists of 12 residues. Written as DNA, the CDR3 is TGTGCCATCAGTGAAACAGGGGGGGCCCAGCATTTT. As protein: CAISETGGAQHF.

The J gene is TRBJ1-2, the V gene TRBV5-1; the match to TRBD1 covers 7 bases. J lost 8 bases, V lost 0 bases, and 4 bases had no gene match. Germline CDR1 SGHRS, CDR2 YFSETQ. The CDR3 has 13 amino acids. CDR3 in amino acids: CASSLEGGKGYTF. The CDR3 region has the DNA TGCGCCAGCAGCTTGGAAGGGGGCAAAGGCTACACCTTC.

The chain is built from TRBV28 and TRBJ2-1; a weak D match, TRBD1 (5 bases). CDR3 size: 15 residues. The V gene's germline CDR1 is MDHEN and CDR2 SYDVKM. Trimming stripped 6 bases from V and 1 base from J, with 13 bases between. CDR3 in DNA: TGTGCCAGCAGGGGCGACAGTGCTTCCTACAATGAGCAGTTCTTC. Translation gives CASRGDSASYNEQFF.

CDR3 sequence reads: CASSEWGPKDLYQPQHF. The DNA of the CDR3 is TGCGCCAGCAGTGAGTGGGGTCCCAAGGACTTGTATCAGCCCCAGCATTTT. The chain has TRBV10-2 and TRBJ1-5; D call uncertain. V was cut by 1 base and J by 5 bases, with 18 bases left in between. This CDR3 comprises 17 residues. Germline V gene sequence: CDR1 WSHSY, CDR2 SAAADI.

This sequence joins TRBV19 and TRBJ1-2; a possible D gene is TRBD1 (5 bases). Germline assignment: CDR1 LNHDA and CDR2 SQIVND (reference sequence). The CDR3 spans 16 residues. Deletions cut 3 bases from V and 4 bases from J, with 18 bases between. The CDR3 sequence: CASSMRFGREAYGYTF. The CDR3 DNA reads TGTGCCAGTAGTATGCGTTTCGGCAGGGAGGCCTATGGCTACACCTTC.

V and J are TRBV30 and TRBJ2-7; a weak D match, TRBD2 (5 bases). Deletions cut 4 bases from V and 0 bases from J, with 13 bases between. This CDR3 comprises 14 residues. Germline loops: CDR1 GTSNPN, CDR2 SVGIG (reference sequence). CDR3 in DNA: TGTGCCTGGACCCGAGGAGGAGGCTCCTACGAGCAGTACTTC. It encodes CAWTRGGGSYEQYF.

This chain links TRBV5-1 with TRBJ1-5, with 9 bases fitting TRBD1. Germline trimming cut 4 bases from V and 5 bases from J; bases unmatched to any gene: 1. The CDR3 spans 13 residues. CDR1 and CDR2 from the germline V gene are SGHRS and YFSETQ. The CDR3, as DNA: TGCGCCAGCAGCCGGGACAGGGATCAGCCCCAGCATTTT. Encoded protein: CASSRDRDQPQHF.

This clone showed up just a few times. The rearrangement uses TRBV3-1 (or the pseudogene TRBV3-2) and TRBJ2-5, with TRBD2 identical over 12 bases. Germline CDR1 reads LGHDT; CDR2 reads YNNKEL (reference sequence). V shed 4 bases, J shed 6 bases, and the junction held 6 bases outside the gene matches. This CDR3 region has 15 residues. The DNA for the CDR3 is TGTGCCAGCAGCCCCTCTAGCGGGGGGGCGAAGACCCAGTACTTC. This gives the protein CASSPSSGGAKTQYF.